Detailed here is one TCR beta chain. The antigen is unknown. The V gene's germline CDR1 is SNHLY and CDR2 FYNNEI. This CDR3 contains 15 residues. Losses at the gene ends were 3 bases for V and 5 bases for J; bases not matched to a gene: 8. This entry is derived from a study of beta chain features in type 1 diabetes. Study-wide context: Sorted cells from all samples, numbering roughly 100 million, were examined. Study observations and caveats: The similarity of naive, central memory and Treg TCRB repertoires appeared greater among patients than among healthy donors. Shortening of TCRB CDR3s, moderate but significant, appeared in all four CD4+ subsets of Type 1 diabetes patients. Whether TCRB rearrangement is influenced by HLA type was left unresolved in this analysis.

All of the isolated RNA was reverse transcribed, so expressed TCRB transcripts were sequenced. The method was immunoSEQ multiplex PCR; TCRdb's version includes in-frame clones alone and lacks a portion of them. The table includes approximately 130,000 clones, around a sixth detected once. Via the markers CD45RO/CCR7/CD25/CD127/CD95/CD27, stem cell-like memory, regulatory, central memory and naive CD4+ cells were sorted. The sample consisted of central memory CD4+ T cells from blood. This sequence originates from a man aged 18 to 35 with type 1 diabetes. J is TRBJ2-5 and V is TRBV2; 8 bases align to TRBD1. CDR3 sequence (DNA): TGTGCCAGCAGTGACGGGTCAGGGGGCGCGGAGACCCAGTACTTC. The encoded protein is CASSDGSGGAETQYF.